This T cell receptor (beta chain) was sequenced in a study of CXCR3-negative and CXCR3-positive naive CD8 T cells. Study-wide results and caveats: With respect to TRBV-TRBJ usage, naive CXCR3-negative and CXCR3-positive cells were similar; memory differed.

Libraries were UMI-labeled 5' RACE TRB cDNA. TCRdb reprocessed the 5' RACE reads; each CDR3 protein has one entry and no DNA is given. Its clone listing holds 45,000 to 65,000 distinct CDR3 sequences. Concerning this clonotype: Antigen: not known.

CDR3 size: 14 residues. In germline, CDR1 is MNHEY, CDR2 SMNVEV (reference sequence). This chain links TRBV27 with TRBJ2-7. Sequencing was performed on naive CXCR3- CD8+ T cells from blood. Subset specified: CD45RO-CCR7+CD27+CD95- naive CD8+ T cells lacking CXCR3 (TNR3-). The clonotype comes from a human donor in good health. Some clones in this sample may be carry-over from other donors' samples. The CDR3 reads CASSPDGSSYEQYF.